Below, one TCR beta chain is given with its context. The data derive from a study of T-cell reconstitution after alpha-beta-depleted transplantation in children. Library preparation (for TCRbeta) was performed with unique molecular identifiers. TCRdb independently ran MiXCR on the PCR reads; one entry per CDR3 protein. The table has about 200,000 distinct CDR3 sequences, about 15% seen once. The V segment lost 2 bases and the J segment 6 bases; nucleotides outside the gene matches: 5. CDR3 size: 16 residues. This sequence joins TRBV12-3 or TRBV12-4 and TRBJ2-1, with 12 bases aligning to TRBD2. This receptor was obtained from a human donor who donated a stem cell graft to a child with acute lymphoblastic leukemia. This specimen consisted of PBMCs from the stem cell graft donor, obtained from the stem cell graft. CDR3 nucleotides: TGTGCCAGCAGTTTAACGGGACTAGCGGGCCTCAATGAGCAGTTCTTC. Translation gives CASSLTGLAGLNEQFF.